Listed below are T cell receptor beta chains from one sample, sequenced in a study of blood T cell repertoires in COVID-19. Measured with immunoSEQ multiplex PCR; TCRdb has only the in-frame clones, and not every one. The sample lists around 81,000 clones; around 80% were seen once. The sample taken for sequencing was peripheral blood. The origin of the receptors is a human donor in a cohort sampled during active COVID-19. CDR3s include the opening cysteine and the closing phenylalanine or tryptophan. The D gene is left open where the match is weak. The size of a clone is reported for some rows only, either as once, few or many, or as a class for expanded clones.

CASIRQVDSEAFF | TGTGCCAGCATCCGACAGGTCGACTCTGAAGCTTTCTTT | TRBJ1-1 | . | . | TRBV28
CASSVESENSPLHF | TGTGCCAGCAGCGTAGAGAGTGAAAATTCACCCCTCCACTTT | TRBJ1-6 | . | . | TRBV9
CASSLYQGNGYTF | TGTGCCAGCAGCTTGTATCAGGGGAACGGCTACACCTTC | TRBJ1-2 | . | . | TRBV5-6
CASSAYGGAETQYF | TGTGCCAGCAGTGCCTACGGGGGGGCGGAGACCCAGTACTTC | TRBJ2-5 | . | TRBD2 | TRBV6-4
CASSLRQGAGTGELFF | TGTGCCAGCAGCCTAAGACAGGGGGCAGGCACCGGGGAGCTGTTTTTT | TRBJ2-2 | few | TRBD1 | TRBV7-2
CATSDSRTKQYF | TGTGCCACCAGTGATTCTAGGACAAAGCAGTACTTC | TRBJ2-7 | once | . | TRBV24-1
CASSLGRSTGELFF | TGTGCCAGCAGCTTAGGGCGGAGCACCGGGGAGCTGTTTTTT | TRBJ2-2 | few | . | TRBV13
CASSRGSYGYTF | TGTGCCAGCAGTAGGGGAAGCTATGGCTACACCTTC | TRBJ1-2 | . | . | TRBV28
CASSLLTGSGTGELFF | TGTGCCAGCAGCTTATTGACAGGGTCGGGCACCGGGGAGCTGTTTTTT | TRBJ2-2 | . | TRBD1 | TRBV11-3
CASQLPGAGELFF | TGTGCCAGCCAGTTACCAGGGGCCGGGGAGCTGTTTTTT | TRBJ2-2 | . | . | TRBV6-5
CASSTRRNYGYTF | TGTGCCAGTAGTACCCGGAGGAACTATGGCTACACCTTC | TRBJ1-2 | . | . | TRBV19
CASSLRLGSGELFF | TGTGCCAGCAGCTTGCGACTCGGTTCCGGGGAGCTGTTTTTT | TRBJ2-2 | few | . | TRBV5-4
CASSSEGQGFQETQYF | TGTGCCAGCAGCTCAGAGGGACAGGGGTTCCAAGAGACCCAGTACTTC | TRBJ2-5 | . | TRBD1 | TRBV11-2
CASSRGGGLEQYF | TGTGCCAGCAGTAGAGGCGGGGGTTTGGAGCAGTACTTC | TRBJ2-7 | . | TRBD2 | TRBV12-3/TRBV12-4
CASSFPGNNEQFF | TGTGCCAGCAGCTTCCCGGGAAACAATGAGCAGTTCTTC | TRBJ2-1 | once | . | TRBV5-4
CASSLVSRQVAFF | TGTGCCAGCAGCTTAGTGTCTCGGCAGGTAGCTTTCTTT | TRBJ1-1 | . | . | TRBV7-8
CASSLKSLQGPRNTGELFF | TGTGCCAGCAGCTTAAAGAGTTTACAGGGGCCGCGAAACACCGGGGAGCTGTTTTTT | TRBJ2-2 | . | TRBD1 | TRBV11-2
CASSLGRGDTDTQYF | TGTGCCAGCAGCTTAGGGAGGGGTGACACAGATACGCAGTATTTT | TRBJ2-3 | . | . | TRBV7-9
CASTRGAGFGYTF | TGTGCCAGCACGCGCGGAGCTGGGTTTGGCTACACCTTC | TRBJ1-2 | . | . | TRBV12-3/TRBV12-4
CASSLGWGAGELFF | TGTGCCAGCAGCTTAGGATGGGGGGCCGGGGAGCTGTTTTTT | TRBJ2-2 | . | . | TRBV11-2
CASSSTDSSSYNEQFF | TGTGCCAGCAGCTCGACGGACTCGAGCTCCTACAATGAGCAGTTCTTC | TRBJ2-1 | . | . | TRBV7-9
CAWSVPLLAGGLTGELFF | TGTGCCTGGAGTGTACCCCTCCTAGCGGGGGGGCTCACCGGGGAGCTGTTTTTT | TRBJ2-2 | . | TRBD2 | TRBV30
CASSLWDRNSPLHF | TGTGCCAGCAGCTTATGGGACAGAAATTCACCCCTCCACTTT | TRBJ1-6 | few | TRBD1 | TRBV11-2
CASRGQGLSQPQHF | TGTGCCAGTAGAGGACAGGGGTTGAGTCAGCCCCAGCATTTT | TRBJ1-5 | . | TRBD1 | TRBV19
CASSQVPTSGSYEQYF | TGTGCCAGCAGCCAAGTCCCGACTAGCGGATCCTACGAGCAGTACTTC | TRBJ2-7 | . | TRBD2 | TRBV4-2
CAISETGLNTEAFF | TGTGCCATCAGTGAGACAGGGTTGAACACTGAAGCTTTCTTT | TRBJ1-1 | . | . | TRBV10-3
CASSFRDTASPLHF | TGTGCCAGTAGTTTCCGGGACACAGCTTCACCCCTCCACTTT | TRBJ1-6 | . | . | TRBV19
CSVSEWQTGTSSGNTIYF | TGCAGCGTCTCAGAATGGCAGACAGGGACTAGCTCTGGAAACACCATATATTTT | TRBJ1-3 | once | TRBD1 | TRBV29-1
CASSPVAGAQQETQYF | TGTGCCAGCTCACCGGTAGCGGGGGCGCAACAAGAGACCCAGTACTTC | TRBJ2-5 | . | TRBD2 | TRBV18
CASSKTPQTGLEQYF | TGTGCCAGCAGCAAAACACCCCAGACAGGGCTCGAGCAGTACTTC | TRBJ2-7 | few | TRBD1 | TRBV14
CASSRGQGDQPQHF | TGTGCCAGTAGCCGGGGACAGGGAGATCAGCCCCAGCATTTT | TRBJ1-5 | . | TRBD1 | TRBV28
CASNLPQGPEAFF | TGTGCCAGCAACCTGCCACAGGGCCCTGAAGCTTTCTTT | TRBJ1-1 | . | . | TRBV12-3/TRBV12-4